What follows are 6 T cell receptor beta chains derived from one specimen sequenced in a study of shared clonotypes between healthy human individuals. Method: immunoSEQ multiplex PCR; TCRdb's copy keeps in-frame clones and lacks some. The data contain approximately 620,000 clones, less than 98% of them singletons. Sequences were obtained from naive CD4+ T cells sorted from blood. Subset defined: CD45RA+ positively selected. Receptors originate from a woman in her 30s in good health.

CDR3 sequence: CASRPTGYGYTF. The DNA of the CDR3 is TGTGCCAGCAGACCTACAGGGTATGGCTACACCTTC. This chain uses TRBV28 with TRBJ1-2; tentatively, D is TRBD1 (6 bases). Deletions cut 6 bases from V and 5 bases from J, with 10 bases between. Germline values: CDR1 MDHEN, CDR2 SYDVKM. CDR3 length: 12 residues.

The genes are TRBV9 and TRBJ2-5; 12 bases align to TRBD1. CDR1 and CDR2 from the germline V gene are SGDLS and YYNGEE. This CDR3 is built from 15 residues. The V segment lost 3 bases and the J segment 8 bases; nucleotides outside the gene matches: 8. CDR3 nucleotide sequence: TGTGCCAGCAGCGAGGGGACAGGGGGCAGTTATACCCAGTACTTC. It is translated as CASSEGTGGSYTQYF.

This chain links TRBV6-6 with TRBJ2-7; no definite D call. The CDR3 is 14 amino acids. Germline CDR1 and CDR2: MNHNY and SVGAGI (reference sequence). Trimming took off 6 bases at V and 2 bases at J, with 14 bases between the two ends. The CDR3 DNA is TGTGCCAGCAGCCCCAGGTGGTCTACCTACGAGCAGTACTTC. Encoded protein: CASSPRWSTYEQYF.

The chain employs TRBV19 and TRBJ2-5; maybe TRBD2 (7 bases). CDR3 length: 16 amino acids. CDR1 and CDR2 (germline): LNHDA, SQIVND (reference sequence). Trimming removed 6 bases from V and 2 bases from J, with 19 bases in between. The CDR3 loop is CASRVGGAAQQETQYF. CDR3 coding DNA: TGTGCCAGTAGAGTTGGGGGGGCGGCACAACAAGAGACCCAGTACTTC.

The genes are TRBV7-3 and TRBJ2-7; 7 bases agree with TRBD1. After removal of 5 bases from V and 4 bases from J, the junction contained 11 bases not matched to a gene. The length of the CDR3 is 15 residues. Germline V gene lookup returns CDR1 SGHTA and CDR2 FQGTGA. CDR3 sequence: CASSPAGTDFYEQYF. The CDR3 region has the DNA TGTGCCAGCAGCCCGGCAGGGACAGATTTTTACGAGCAGTACTTC.

J is TRBJ2-1 and V is TRBV30; D not resolved. V shed 0 bases and J shed 5 bases, with 5 bases lying between them. Per germline, CDR1 GTSNPN and CDR2 SVGIG (reference sequence). This CDR3 has 12 amino acids. CDR3 nucleotides: TGTGCCTGGAGTGTATTGAACAATGAGCAGTTCTTC. Its translation is CAWSVLNNEQFF.